This T cell receptor (beta chain) originates from a study of cytomegalovirus exposure and HLA in healthy donors. Overall study: An early data release held tens of millions of unique TCRs from HLA-typed donors.

Concerning this clone itself: Its antigen is not known.

PCR used 60 Vbeta primers and 13 Jbeta primers. The method was immunoSEQ multiplex PCR; TCRdb's version includes in-frame clones alone and lacks a portion of them. The sample includes about 110,000 clones, approximately 80% of them seen just once. The CDR3 loop spans 18 amino acids. With V trimmed by 4 bases and J by 3 bases, 12 bases remained unmatched. CDR1 is LGHNT and CDR2 is FRNRAP in the germline V gene. Study-wide findings and caveats: Several V segments, TRBV6-2 and TRBV6-3 among them, could not be told apart and were dropped.

This chain uses TRBV12-5 with TRBJ2-1, with 10 bases lining up with TRBD1. The specimen sequenced was PBMCs. The TCR sequence derives from a man aged 25 to 40 in good health and CMV-seropositive. CDR3 sequence (DNA): TGTGCTAGTGGTTCACCTGCCGTTGGGGACAGGGGCTACAATGAGCAGTTCTTC. As protein: CASGSPAVGDRGYNEQFF.